The next 17 T cell receptor beta chains were all read from a single sample in a study of shared clonotypes between healthy human individuals. Only in-frame clones appear in the TCRdb table, and some are missing; sequencing was by immunoSEQ multiplex PCR. The sample shows about 2.3 million clones, about nine tenths of them seen only once. Sequenced sample: naive CD4+ T cells from PBMCs. Subset of the sample: CD45RA+ positively selected. The receptors were sampled from a young man in good health. Some clones in this sample may be carry-over from other donors' samples.

In this sample, this clone turned up once. J is TRBJ1-3 and V is TRBV5-6; tentative D call: TRBD1 (6 bases). Germline-derived CDR1 and CDR2 are SGHDT and YYEEEE. Trimming took off 3 bases at V and 0 bases at J, with 10 bases between the two ends. The CDR3 has 15 residues. CDR3 residues: CASSWGHRSGNTIYF. CDR3 coding DNA: TGTGCCAGCAGCTGGGGACACCGCTCTGGAAACACCATATATTTT.

This clone was seen a single time. The rearrangement uses TRBV27 and TRBJ2-3; the D gene is possibly TRBD1 (7 bases). Germline V gene sequence: CDR1 MNHEY, CDR2 SMNVEV (reference sequence). Trimming took 6 bases from V and 3 from J, leaving 22 bases between them. The CDR3 length is 17 residues. The CDR3, as DNA: TGTGCCAGCAGCCTCGCGGGAATCAGGGGGACTACAGATACGCAGTATTTT. Translating it yields CASSLAGIRGTTDTQYF.

In regard to this clone: Mismatch with germline at one junction end may stem from a read error. V is TRBV7-2 and J is TRBJ2-5; 8 nucleotides line up with TRBD2. CDR1 is SGHTA, CDR2 FQGNSA, per germline. CDR3 length: 14 amino acids. The CDR3 loop reads CGVGRGGRPETQYF. CDR3 nucleotide sequence: TGCGGGGTGGGTCGTGGCGGGAGGCCAGAGACCCAGTACTTC.

The chain uses TRBV9 and TRBJ2-5; 8 bases fit TRBD2. CDR1 is SGDLS and CDR2 is YYNGEE in the germline V gene. The CDR3 is made up of 16 amino acids. Germline trimming cut 4 bases from V and 5 bases from J; bases unmatched to any gene: 13. The CDR3 loop reads CASSLAGGLLGETQYF. The CDR3, as DNA: TGTGCCAGCAGCCTGGCGGGAGGACTTTTGGGGGAGACCCAGTACTTC.

Here the CDR3 DNA reads TGTGCCAGCAGCTTGACCCTAGCGCATGCCTACAATGAGCAGTTCTTC. It specifies CASSLTLAHAYNEQFF. The chain combines TRBV11-3 with TRBJ2-1, with D tentatively TRBD2 (6 bases). CDR3 length: 16 amino acids. Germline CDR1 reads SGHNT; CDR2 reads YENEEA. V gave up 3 bases and J gave up 2 bases, with 14 bases separating them.

The chain couples TRBV6-6 to TRBJ1-1; 7 bases match TRBD1. CDR1 and CDR2 (germline): MNHNY, SVGAGI (reference sequence). The CDR3 runs to 16 residues. V shed 2 bases, J shed 3 bases, and the junction held 9 bases outside the gene matches. CDR3 residues: CASSYPRQGVHTEAFF. CDR3 in DNA: TGTGCCAGCAGTTACCCACGACAGGGAGTGCACACTGAAGCTTTCTTT.

V and J are TRBV7-3 and TRBJ2-1; D is undetermined. V was pared by 5 bases and J by 2 bases, with 16 bases between. This CDR3 region has 16 residues. CDR1 and CDR2 from the germline V gene are SGHTA and FQGTGA. The CDR3 here is CASSQALGAAYNEQFF. In DNA, the CDR3 is TGTGCCAGCAGCCAGGCCCTTGGCGCGGCCTACAATGAGCAGTTCTTC.

This chain uses TRBV14 with TRBJ2-4; D may correspond to TRBD1 or TRBD2 (5 bases each). The germline gives CDR1 SGHDN, CDR2 FVKESK. V lost 0 bases and J lost 1, with 13 bases in between. The CDR3 is 17 amino acids. CDR3 in amino acids: CASSQDASWGAKNIQYF. In DNA form, the CDR3 reads TGTGCCAGCAGCCAAGATGCCAGTTGGGGGGCCAAAAACATTCAGTACTTC.

The chain uses TRBV19 and TRBJ2-7; D is unclear. Germline V gives CDR1 LNHDA, CDR2 SQIVND (reference sequence). The CDR3 extends over 15 amino acids. The ends were cut back, 1 base at V and 3 bases at J, with 13 bases in the middle. DNA for the CDR3: TGTGCCAGTAGTATAGCTCCAGGCTCATTCTACGAGCAGTACTTC. Translation gives CASSIAPGSFYEQYF.

This clone was detected only a few times. The chain combines TRBV2 with TRBJ1-1; 8 bases map to TRBD1. CDR1 and CDR2 (germline): SNHLY, FYNNEI. The ends lost 9 bases at V and 4 bases at J; junction bases unmatched: 10. The CDR3 is 14 residues long. The CDR3 loop is CARSSTGDGTEAFF. The CDR3, as DNA: TGTGCCAGGTCTTCGACAGGGGACGGCACTGAAGCTTTCTTT.

V and J are TRBV4-3 and TRBJ1-1; the D gene is possibly TRBD1 (5 bases). The CDR3 contains 15 residues. CDR1 is LGHNA, CDR2 YSLEER, per germline. Trimming removed 2 bases at V and 1 base at J, with 11 bases between. The CDR3 loop reads CASSQSGGTNTEAFF. CDR3 sequence (DNA): TGCGCCAGCAGCCAAAGCGGTGGGACGAACACTGAAGCTTTCTTT.

The chain uses TRBV27 and TRBJ2-1, with 10 bases identical to TRBD1. This CDR3 is 16 amino acids long. The ends lost 5 bases at V and 7 bases at J; junction bases unmatched: 11. Looked up from germline, CDR1 is MNHEY and CDR2 is SMNVEV (reference sequence). The CDR3 coding sequence is TGTGCCAGCAGTGACAGGGGGCCCACCCAGGTGAATGAGCAGTTCTTC. Residues: CASSDRGPTQVNEQFF.

As regards this clone: This CDR3 is also generated by other DNA sequences in the sample. The rearrangement joins TRBV6-1 to TRBJ1-3; tentatively, D is TRBD1 (5 bases). V lost 5 bases, J lost 1 base, and 9 bases lay in between. The CDR3 is 14 residues long. CDR1 is MNHNS, CDR2 SASEGT, per germline. In nucleotides, the CDR3 is TGTGCCAGCAGTCTGCAGGGATCTGGAAACACCATATATTTT. The encoded protein is CASSLQGSGNTIYF.

The V and J genes are TRBV4-1 and TRBJ2-1; TRBD2 matches at 13 bases. This CDR3 has 15 amino acids. The trim removed 1 base at V and 9 bases at J, leaving 3 bases unmatched. The V gene's germline CDR1 is MGHRA and CDR2 YSYEKL. In nucleotides, the CDR3 is TGCGCCAGCAGCCAAGTCACTAGCGGGAGGGGTGAGCAGTTCTTC. Amino acid sequence: CASSQVTSGRGEQFF.

This chain uses TRBV28 with TRBJ2-3; 7 nucleotides agree with TRBD1. V lost 4 bases to trimming and J lost 3 bases; unmatched junction nucleotides: 10. This CDR3 spans 16 amino acids. CDR1 and CDR2 (germline): MDHEN, SYDVKM. CDR3 amino acids: CASSSLILQGTDTQYF. The CDR3 DNA reads TGTGCCAGCAGTTCCCTCATATTACAGGGGACAGATACGCAGTATTTT.

V gene TRBV10-3 combines with J gene TRBJ1-2; D remains unclear. Between the trimmed V and J ends, which lost 10 bases and 0 bases, there was a span of 6 bases. The CDR3 consists of 11 residues. Germline CDR1 reads ENHRY; CDR2 reads SYGVKD. The CDR3 nucleotides are TGTGCCACCGGGACTAACTATGGCTACACCTTC. Translated, it gives CATGTNYGYTF.

This chain links TRBV4-3 with TRBJ2-2; D is possibly TRBD1 or TRBD2 (7 bases each). CDR3 length: 18 amino acids. The V end lost 2 bases, the J end lost 4 bases, and 20 bases lay between the germline ends. Germline CDR1 and CDR2: LGHNA and YSLEER. For the CDR3, the DNA is TGCGCCAGCAGCCAATACATCAGGGGGGGTTCGGTCACCGGGGAGCTGTTTTTT. This gives the protein CASSQYIRGGSVTGELFF.